This T cell receptor beta chain was profiled in a study of tumor-infiltrating lymphocytes in primary liver carcinoma. On the study more broadly: The patient population consisted of men and women between 30 and 69 years of age. These were node-negative, non-metastatic T1-T3 tumors of roughly 4.2 to 10 cm.

General observations from the study: Pairs comparing tumor with adjacent tissue or blood overlapped less than pairs drawn from tumor regions. It was observed that only about 8-24% of the top clones appeared in every one of the five tumor regions.

Starting material for RNA and DNA co-extraction consisted of roughly 20-34 mg of unsorted bulk tissue. The CDR3 has 17 amino acids. Germline lookup yields CDR1 MNHNS and CDR2 SASEGT. Between the trimmed V and J ends, which lost 5 bases and 10 bases, there was a span of 29 bases. A constant-region primer served to make TCR beta cDNA from about 500 ng total RNA. Sequencing libraries for TCR beta derived from three nested multiplex PCR rounds that used slightly modified ARM-PCR. TRBV1-TRBV30 forward primers paired with a C-beta reverse primer drove the first two PCR rounds, about 11 cycles each. TCRdb reprocessed the multiplex PCR reads via MiXCR and lists one record per CDR3 protein. Here the sample spans approximately 110,000 distinct CDR3 sequences, 60% to 80% being singletons. This clonotype was recorded at least ten times. Antigen unknown.

This TCR was sampled from a woman aged 55-69 years with primary liver carcinoma and hepatitis B virus infection. The chain couples TRBV6-1 to TRBJ1-1; D gene unclear. Sequencing input: liver tumor tissue from sampling region 3. Subset: tumor region T3, left-lateral pole. The CDR3 DNA is TGTGCCAGCAGTCGTAACCCCCTTCAAGCGAGCCCGTCAATAGCTTTCTTT. Its translation: CASSRNPLQASPSIAFF.